Each of the 10 T cell receptor beta chains below was sequenced from the same sample in a study of T cells in Graves' hyperthyroidism and ophthalmopathy. RNA transcripts gave rise to amplified TCR beta CDR3 regions. HTBI primers were employed in a first-round RT-PCR of the TCR CDR3. TCRdb recomputed calls from the multiplex PCR reads with MiXCR, one row per CDR3 protein. The sample lists about 530,000 distinct CDR3 sequences, 17% occurring once. Sequencing input: blood. The receptors stem from a woman younger than 30 with Graves' ophthalmopathy.

This clonotype was counted ten times or more. V and J are TRBV6-6 and TRBJ1-1; TRBD1 is a possible D gene (5 bases). This CDR3 is built from 15 residues. Germline V gene data show CDR1 as MNHNY and CDR2 as SVGAGI (reference sequence). V was clipped by 0 bases and J by 1 base, with 9 bases between them. CDR3 coding DNA: TGTGCCAGCAGTTACTCGGTAACAGGGAACACTGAAGCTTTCTTT. It translates to CASSYSVTGNTEAFF.

This clonotype was counted ten times or more. The chain has TRBV7-9 and TRBJ2-5, with 9 positions matching TRBD1. With V trimmed by 0 bases and J by 1 base, 3 bases remained unmatched. Germline CDR1 is SEHNR and CDR2 is FQNEAQ (reference sequence). This CDR3 is 16 amino acids long. CDR3 in DNA: TGTGCCAGCAGCTTAGCTGGGACAGGGCCCCAAGAGACCCAGTACTTC. Its protein product is CASSLAGTGPQETQYF.

The chain has TRBV11-1 and TRBJ1-3; 8 bases are a match to TRBD1. Germline loops: CDR1 SGHAT, CDR2 FQDESV (reference sequence). The CDR3 has 16 amino acids. The ends lost 2 bases at V and 8 bases at J; junction bases unmatched: 11. This CDR3 reads CASSLFGQGLEYTIYF. The CDR3, as DNA: TGTGCCAGCAGCTTATTCGGACAGGGTTTAGAATACACCATATATTTT.

The table lists this clonotype with many counts. The chain uses TRBV7-2 and TRBJ1-6, with 7 bases lining up with TRBD1. The ends lost 1 base at V and 0 bases at J; junction bases unmatched: 6. The germline CDR1 and CDR2 sequences are SGHTA and FQGNSA. There are 18 residues in the CDR3. This chain's CDR3 is CASSLGDSSSSYNSPLHF. For the CDR3, the DNA is TGTGCCAGCAGCTTAGGGGACAGCTCCAGCTCCTATAATTCACCCCTCCACTTT.

The chain couples TRBV19 to TRBJ1-1, with D unresolved. Germline values: CDR1 LNHDA, CDR2 SQIVND (reference sequence). The CDR3 has 13 amino acids. The V gene lost 6 bases and the J gene lost 1 base, with 9 bases spanning the gap. The CDR3 loop is CASRVAENTEAFF. Written as DNA, the CDR3 is TGTGCCAGTAGAGTCGCCGAGAACACTGAAGCTTTCTTT. The whole variable domain, filled in from reference TRBV19 and TRBJ1-1, reads DGGITQSPKYLFRKEGQNVTLSCEQNLNHDAMYWYRQDPGQGLRLIYYSQIVNDFQKGDIAEGYSVSREKKESFPLTVTSAQKNPTAFYLCASRVAENTEAFFGQGTRLTVV.

This clonotype was counted between two and nine times. This sequence joins TRBV7-6 and TRBJ2-1, with D uncertain. Germline assignment: CDR1 SGHVS and CDR2 FNYEAQ. Trimming cost V 1 base and J 6 bases, with 16 bases left between them. The CDR3 length is 16 residues. DNA of the CDR3: TGTGCCAGCAGCTTAGGGGGAAGTGGTCGGCTCAATGAGCAGTTCTTC. This codes for CASSLGGSGRLNEQFF.

Comment on this clonotype: A much larger clone sits a single nucleotide away, making a read error possible. This rearrangement joins TRBV6-1 to TRBJ2-7, with 8 bases matching TRBD2. The CDR3 contains 17 residues. Germline CDR1 reads MNHNS; CDR2 reads SASEGT. In DNA form, the CDR3 reads TGTGGCAGCAGTGCTGTAGCGGGAACCATCCGAGACTACGAGCAGTACTTC. Protein product: CGSSAVAGTIRDYEQYF.

The table lists this clonotype with a few counts. The J gene is TRBJ2-5, the V gene TRBV7-2; D is unresolved. V lost 1 base, J lost 5 bases, and 11 bases lay in between. In germline, CDR1 is SGHTA, CDR2 FQGNSA. This CDR3 comprises 14 residues. The CDR3, as DNA: TGTGCCAGCAGCTTAGAAACTCTGGTGGAGACCCAGTACTTC. It yields the protein CASSLETLVETQYF.

V gene TRBV4-1 combines with J gene TRBJ2-7; TRBD1 matches 8 bases. Unmatched junction bases numbered 25, after V lost 2 bases and J lost 4 bases. CDR1 MGHRA and CDR2 YSYEKL come from the germline V gene. The CDR3 contains 21 residues. As DNA, the CDR3 is TGCGCCAGCAGCCAAAGGGGGTTGAGAGACAGGGGATTGATCTTGGAATACGAGCAGTACTTC. Its protein product is CASSQRGLRDRGLILEYEQYF.

The genes are TRBV6-5 and TRBJ1-6; tentatively, D is TRBD1 (5 bases). The V gene lost 2 bases and the J gene lost 0 bases, with 11 bases spanning the gap. The length of the CDR3 is 17 residues. Germline-derived CDR1 and CDR2 are MNHEY and SVGAGI. CDR3 sequence: CASSYRGGVSYNSPLHF. CDR3 bases: TGTGCCAGCAGTTACCGGGGGGGAGTCTCCTATAATTCACCCCTCCACTTT.